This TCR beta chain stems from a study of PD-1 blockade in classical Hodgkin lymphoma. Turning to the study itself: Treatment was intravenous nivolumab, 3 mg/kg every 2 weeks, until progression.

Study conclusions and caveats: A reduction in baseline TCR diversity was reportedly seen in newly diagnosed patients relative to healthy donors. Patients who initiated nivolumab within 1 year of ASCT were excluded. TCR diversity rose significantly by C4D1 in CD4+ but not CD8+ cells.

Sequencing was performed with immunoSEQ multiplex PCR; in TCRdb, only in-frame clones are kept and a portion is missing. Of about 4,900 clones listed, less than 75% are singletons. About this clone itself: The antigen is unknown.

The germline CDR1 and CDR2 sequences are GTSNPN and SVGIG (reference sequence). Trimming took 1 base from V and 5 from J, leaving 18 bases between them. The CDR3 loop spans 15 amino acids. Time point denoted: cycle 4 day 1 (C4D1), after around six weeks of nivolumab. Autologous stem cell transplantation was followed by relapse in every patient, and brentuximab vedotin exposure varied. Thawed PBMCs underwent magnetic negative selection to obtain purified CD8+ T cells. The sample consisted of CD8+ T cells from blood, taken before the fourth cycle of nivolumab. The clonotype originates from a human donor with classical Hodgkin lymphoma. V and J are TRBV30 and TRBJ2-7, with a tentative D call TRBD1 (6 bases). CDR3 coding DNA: TGTGCCTGGAGTGCCCTAACTACAGGGTCAGACGAGCAGTACTTC. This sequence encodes CAWSALTTGSDEQYF.